This TCR beta chain stems from a study of blood T cell repertoires in COVID-19. As originally analysed: Estimation of nucleated cell counts relied on the amplification of reference gene primers. Produced via immunoSEQ multiplex PCR; TCRdb's table is partial and in-frame only. That table is the source of V, J and clone size, and D and trimming were worked out from the DNA. The sample has 250,000 to 300,000 clones; about 80% are singletons. From germline, CDR1 is MNHEY and CDR2 SVGAGI. The CDR3 spans 13 residues. V gave up 11 bases and J gave up 2 bases, with 14 bases separating them. This receptor was identified in a man between 45 and 60 years old who had recovered from COVID-19. The specimen sequenced was PBMCs or T cells enriched from blood (not recorded which). The gene calls are TRBV6-5 and TRBJ2-3, with D perhaps TRBD1 (5 bases). The CDR3, as DNA: TGTGCCGCCAGGCCAGGGAACACAGATACGCAGTATTTT. It is translated as CAARPGNTDTQYF.